The next 8 T cell receptor beta chains were all read from a single sample in a study of shared clonotypes between healthy human individuals. This table comes from immunoSEQ multiplex PCR, and its TCRdb copy is limited to in-frame clones, with some not included. Found here are over 850,000 clones, around 78% of them singletons; the top ten hold about 0.52%. Sequencing input: memory CD4+ T cells from PBMCs. Subset in this sample: CD45RA-negative fraction. The receptors were sampled from a man younger than 30 in good health. Some clones in this sample may be carry-over from other donors' samples.

This CDR3 reads CAWSAPGRTEAFF. CDR3 nucleotide sequence: TGTGCCTGGAGCGCCCCGGGTCGGACTGAAGCTTTCTTT. The chain recombines TRBV30 with TRBJ1-1; D not certain. The V gene's germline CDR1 is GTSNPN and CDR2 SVGIG (reference sequence). The V end was cut by 3 bases, the J end by 5 bases, with 13 bases between. This CDR3 is built from 13 residues.

The chain recombines TRBV4-3 with TRBJ1-5, with D possibly TRBD1 on 6 matching bases. CDR3 length: 15 residues. V was shortened by 0 bases and J by 6 bases, with 12 bases between the two germline ends. Germline assignment: CDR1 LGHNA and CDR2 YSLEER. In nucleotides, the CDR3 is TGCGCCAGCAGCCAAGATGCCTACAGGGCTCAGCCCCAGCATTTT. Encoded protein: CASSQDAYRAQPQHF.

CDR3 loop: CAWGGTGLYGYTF. The CDR3 DNA follows: TGTGCCTGGGGGGGGACAGGGCTCTATGGCTACACCTTC. The chain uses TRBV30 and TRBJ1-2; 9 bases are a match to TRBD1. CDR3 length: 13 amino acids. The V gene end was trimmed by 5 bases and the J gene end by 4 bases; junction bases not matched to a gene: 5. CDR1 and CDR2 from the germline V gene are GTSNPN and SVGIG (reference sequence).

The V call is TRBV6-6, the J call TRBJ1-1, with 8 bases matching TRBD1. Trimming removed 7 bases from V and 11 bases from J; junction bases left unmatched: 12. The CDR3 totals 13 residues. CDR1 is MNHNY and CDR2 is SVGAGI in the germline V gene (reference sequence). The CDR3 DNA sequence: TGTGCCAGCAAGGAGACAGGGGAGGAGAAGGCTTTCTTT. It is translated as CASKETGEEKAFF.

The rearrangement links TRBV6-1 to TRBJ2-7, with D possibly being TRBD1 (5 bases). CDR1 and CDR2 (germline): MNHNS, SASEGT. V was trimmed by 5 bases and J by 4 bases, leaving 15 bases between them. The CDR3 is 14 residues long. The CDR3 here is CASSPRQLEYEQYF. CDR3 coding DNA: TGTGCCAGCAGTCCACGACAGTTGGAATACGAGCAGTACTTC.

The chain is built from TRBV7-2 and TRBJ1-3; 7 positions match TRBD1. V trimming: 1 base; J trimming: 0 bases; junction bases outside the gene matches: 3. CDR1 is SGHTA and CDR2 is FQGNSA in the germline V gene. The CDR3 extends over 16 amino acids. Here the CDR3 reads CASSLDSGGSGNTIYF. The CDR3 DNA reads as TGTGCCAGCAGCTTAGACTCAGGGGGCTCTGGAAACACCATATATTTT.

This clone was seen a single time. The chain carries TRBV7-9 and TRBJ2-1; D possibly corresponds to TRBD1 (5 bases). Germline CDR1 SEHNR, CDR2 FQNEAQ (reference sequence). This CDR3 region has 13 residues. Trimming removed 5 bases at V and 10 bases at J, with 15 bases between. CDR3 DNA sequence: TGTGCCAGCAGCCATGGGGCTACCCGAGAGCAGTTCTTC. Protein sequence: CASSHGATREQFF.

V gene TRBV7-9 combines with J gene TRBJ1-1, with D uncertain. Germline CDR1 reads SEHNR; CDR2 reads FQNEAQ (reference sequence). The germline V and J ends were trimmed by 3 bases and 6 bases, with 14 bases remaining between them. CDR3 length: 14 amino acids. The CDR3 DNA reads TGTGCCAGCAGCTTCCAGGATATGGTCTCTGAAGCTTTCTTT. Translation gives CASSFQDMVSEAFF.